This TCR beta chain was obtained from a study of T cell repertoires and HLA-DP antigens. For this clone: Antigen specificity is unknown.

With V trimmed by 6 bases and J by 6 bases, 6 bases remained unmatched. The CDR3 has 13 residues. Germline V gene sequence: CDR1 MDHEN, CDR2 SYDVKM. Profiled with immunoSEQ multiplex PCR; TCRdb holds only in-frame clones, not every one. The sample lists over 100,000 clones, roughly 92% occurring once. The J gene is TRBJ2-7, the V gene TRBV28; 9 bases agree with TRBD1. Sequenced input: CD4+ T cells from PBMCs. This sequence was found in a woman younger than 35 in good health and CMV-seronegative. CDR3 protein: CASSTNRGLEQYF. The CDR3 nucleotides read TGTGCCAGCAGCACCAACAGGGGGCTCGAGCAGTACTTC.